This TCR beta chain was sequenced during a study of blood T cell repertoires in COVID-19. Study as a whole: Both acute and convalescent COVID-19 samples were obtained from the United States, Italy and Spain.

The CDR3 sequence is 11 residues long. V was clipped by 4 bases and J by 6 bases, with 9 bases between them. Germline V gene lookup returns CDR1 GTSNPN and CDR2 SVGIG (reference sequence). Sequencing used immunoSEQ multiplex PCR; TCRdb keeps in-frame clones, though not all of them. Of approximately 140,000 clones listed, more than 85% are singletons. V usage is TRBV30 and J usage is TRBJ1-2; D possibly corresponds to TRBD1 (6 bases). The sample consisted of peripheral blood. The receptor was isolated from a man over 45 with active or convalescent COVID-19. This chain's CDR3 is CAWNRVNGYTF. In DNA form, the CDR3 reads TGTGCCTGGAACAGGGTTAATGGCTACACCTTC.